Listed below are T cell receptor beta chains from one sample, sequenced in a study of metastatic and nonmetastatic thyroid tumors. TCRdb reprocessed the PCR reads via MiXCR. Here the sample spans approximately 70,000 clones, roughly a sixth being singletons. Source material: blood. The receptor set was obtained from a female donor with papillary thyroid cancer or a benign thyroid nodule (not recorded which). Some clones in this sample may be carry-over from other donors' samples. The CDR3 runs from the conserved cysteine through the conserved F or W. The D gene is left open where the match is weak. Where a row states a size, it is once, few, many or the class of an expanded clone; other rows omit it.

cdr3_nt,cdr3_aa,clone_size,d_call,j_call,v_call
TGTGCCAGCAGTTACGTGCAGGGGTCCAATCAGCCCCAGCATTTT,CASSYVQGSNQPQHF,many,-,TRBJ1-5,TRBV6-6
TGTGCCAGCTCACCAACAGGGATACCACCCTACGAGCAGTACTTC,CASSPTGIPPYEQYF,-,-,TRBJ2-7,TRBV18
TGTGCCAGCAGCCACAACCTTGATGGGGGCCTCCCTAATGAGCAGTTCTTC,CASSHNLDGGLPNEQFF,many,-,TRBJ2-1,TRBV9
TGCAGTGCTAGAGATAGAAGGGGGGTCTACAATGAGCAGTTCTTC,CSARDRRGVYNEQFF,-,-,TRBJ2-1,TRBV20-1
TGTGCCAGCAGCTTGGTCGGGACCACCGGGAACACCGGGGAGCTGTTTTTT,CASSLVGTTGNTGELFF,many,-,TRBJ2-2,TRBV5-4
TGTGCCAGCAGCCTTTTACTAGCGGGGGCCTACGAGCAGTACTTC,CASSLLLAGAYEQYF,many,TRBD2,TRBJ2-7,TRBV3-1
TGTGCCACCAGCAGAGATAGGAATGAAAAACTGTTTTTT,CATSRDRNEKLFF,many,-,TRBJ1-4,TRBV15
TGTGCCAGCAGTGAAAGGGGCAGAGCTAACACTGAAGCTTTCTTT,CASSERGRANTEAFF,few,-,TRBJ1-1,TRBV6-1
TGTGCCAGCAGCGTAGAGGCAGGGAGCACAGATACGCAGTATTTT,CASSVEAGSTDTQYF,many,-,TRBJ2-3,TRBV9
TGCAGTGCTAGAGCCCCAGGGACGGACTACGAGCAGTACTTC,CSARAPGTDYEQYF,few,-,TRBJ2-7,TRBV20-1
TGCAGCGTTGAAGGAACTGGGGATAATGAAAAACTGTTTTTT,CSVEGTGDNEKLFF,many,-,TRBJ1-4,TRBV29-1
TGCAGTGCTAGAGATCCTAGCGGTATGGGTTGGACCCAGTACTTC,CSARDPSGMGWTQYF,many,TRBD2,TRBJ2-5,TRBV20-1
TGTGCCAGCAGCCAAGGGGACAGGGGGCTCGTGAACACTGAAGCTTTCTTT,CASSQGDRGLVNTEAFF,many,TRBD1,TRBJ1-1,TRBV14
TGCAGTGCACCAGAGGCTAATAATTCACCCCTCCACTTT,CSAPEANNSPLHF,many,-,TRBJ1-6,TRBV20-1
TGCAGTGTAGTGGAAGACACTGAAGCTTTCTTT,CSVVEDTEAFF,many,-,TRBJ1-1,TRBV29-1
TGTGCCAGCAGCCCCCGGGCGGGGGGGCTCGGGGCCAACGTCCTGACTTTC,CASSPRAGGLGANVLTF,-,TRBD2,TRBJ2-6,TRBV7-6
TGTGCCAGCAGCCAAGGGACTAGCGGGAGTAGGGAGCAGTACTTC,CASSQGTSGSREQYF,few,TRBD2,TRBJ2-7,TRBV3-1
TGTGCCAGCAGTTACTCATTAGCGGGAGGATCGCAGTACTTC,CASSYSLAGGSQYF,many,TRBD2,TRBJ2-5,TRBV6-5
TGTGCCAGCACCCAAAAATCGGAGACCCAGTACTTC,CASTQKSETQYF,many,-,TRBJ2-5,TRBV28
TGTGCCAGCTCACCAGGCGGCTCTGGGGCCAACGTCCTGACTTTC,CASSPGGSGANVLTF,many,-,TRBJ2-6,TRBV18
TGTGCCAGCAGCTTGGGGGGGAACACCGGGGAGCTGTTTTTT,CASSLGGNTGELFF,many,-,TRBJ2-2,TRBV5-6
TGTGCCAGTAGTATATGGGCGGACTGGGGAGCCGACACCGGGGAGCTGTTTTTT,CASSIWADWGADTGELFF,many,-,TRBJ2-2,TRBV19
TGTGCCAGCGGTCCTGAAGCTTTCTTT,CASGPEAFF,-,-,TRBJ1-1,TRBV28
TGCAGTGCTAGATTTTACAGGGGTTCAAATGAAAAACTGTTTTTT,CSARFYRGSNEKLFF,many,TRBD1,TRBJ1-4,TRBV20-1
TGCGCCAGCAGTGAGGGACGATGGACTGAAGCTTTCTTT,CASSEGRWTEAFF,many,-,TRBJ1-1,TRBV10-1
TGTGCCAGCAGTTCGGGACAGCATAGCAATCAGCCCCAGCATTTT,CASSSGQHSNQPQHF,many,TRBD1,TRBJ1-5,TRBV6-2/TRBV6-3
TGTGCCAGTAGTGAGACTCCTGCTAGCACAGATACGCAGTATTTT,CASSETPASTDTQYF,many,-,TRBJ2-3,TRBV19
TGCGCCAGCAGTGATGGGCAGGGGAACACTGAAGCTTTCTTT,CASSDGQGNTEAFF,many,-,TRBJ1-1,TRBV10-1
TGTGCCAGCAGCCAAGTCTGGAGCTACTATGGCTACACCTTC,CASSQVWSYYGYTF,many,-,TRBJ1-2,TRBV14
TGTGCCAGCAGCCTAGTGTGGGCAGCTCAAGAGACCCAGTACTTC,CASSLVWAAQETQYF,many,-,TRBJ2-5,TRBV7-2
TGCAGTGCTATACCGGGACAGGGGAATGTTCGGACCAATAAACTGTTTTTT,CSAIPGQGNVRTNKLFF,many,TRBD1,TRBJ1-4,TRBV20-1
TGTGCCAGCAGTGGGACAGGGGTATCCTATGGCTACACCTTC,CASSGTGVSYGYTF,many,TRBD1,TRBJ1-2,TRBV6-1
TGTGCCAGCATTACGCTCCTCAATGAGCAGTTCTTC,CASITLLNEQFF,-,-,TRBJ2-1,TRBV7-9
TGCGCCAGCAGCTTGGACTCAGGTCCCATAATGTTGGAGCAGTACTTC,CASSLDSGPIMLEQYF,-,-,TRBJ2-7,TRBV5-1
TGTGCCAGCAGTTTCACAGGGGGTATGAACACTGAAGCTTTCTTT,CASSFTGGMNTEAFF,-,TRBD1,TRBJ1-1,TRBV12-3/TRBV12-4
TGTGCCAGCAGTCCCTCCTCTATCCTCACTGGAAACACCATATATTTT,CASSPSSILTGNTIYF,many,-,TRBJ1-3,TRBV12-3/TRBV12-4
TGTGCCAGCAGCTCCCGGGACAGGGGTGAAAAACTGTTTTTT,CASSSRDRGEKLFF,-,TRBD1,TRBJ1-4,TRBV5-6
TGTGCCTGGATTAGCGGGGTAGGTGAGCAGTTCTTC,CAWISGVGEQFF,-,TRBD2,TRBJ2-1,TRBV30
TGTGCCAGCAGCTCCTCGGGACAGCTTTACGAGCAGTACTTC,CASSSSGQLYEQYF,many,TRBD1,TRBJ2-7,TRBV9
TGTGCCAGTAGCAGCCAGGGTACCTACGAGCAGTACTTC,CASSSQGTYEQYF,-,-,TRBJ2-7,TRBV3-1
TGTGCCTGGAGCGCGATAGACAGGGGTTACACTGAAGCTTTCTTT,CAWSAIDRGYTEAFF,many,TRBD1,TRBJ1-1,TRBV30
TGTGCCAGCAGGACGGGAGGTTCACCCCTCCACTTT,CASRTGGSPLHF,few,-,TRBJ1-6,TRBV6-1
TGCAGTGCTAGAGATATAGGGAGCTCCTACGAGCAGTACTTC,CSARDIGSSYEQYF,few,-,TRBJ2-7,TRBV20-1
TGTGCCAGCAGTTACGGACAGGGAAGCACAGATACGCAGTATTTT,CASSYGQGSTDTQYF,many,TRBD1,TRBJ2-3,TRBV2
TGCAGTGCTAGACCCTTTGGGCATGGCTACACCTTC,CSARPFGHGYTF,once,-,TRBJ1-2,TRBV20-1
TGTGCCAGTAGTATCGGACACGGTGATAACTATGGCTACACCTTC,CASSIGHGDNYGYTF,many,-,TRBJ1-2,TRBV19
TGTGCCAGCAGCCTACCAAGGAGACAGGGAAGTGTTTCCACTGAAGCTTTCTTT,CASSLPRRQGSVSTEAFF,few,TRBD1,TRBJ1-1,TRBV28
TGCAGTGCTAAAACCGGGACAGGGGGTATCGCTGAAGCTTTCTTT,CSAKTGTGGIAEAFF,many,TRBD1,TRBJ1-1,TRBV20-1
TGTGCCAGCAGCGTAGGGGCAGTTTCATACAATGAGCAGTTCTTC,CASSVGAVSYNEQFF,few,-,TRBJ2-1,TRBV9
TGTGCCAGCAGTAGGGCGTCGGCAGAGACCCAGTACTTC,CASSRASAETQYF,-,-,TRBJ2-5,TRBV5-6
TGCGCCAGCAGCTTGGCCGGGCAGGGTACCGGGGAGCTGTTTTTT,CASSLAGQGTGELFF,-,-,TRBJ2-2,TRBV5-1
TGTGCCAGCAGCTGGAATCCCAGCGACTATGGCTACACCTTC,CASSWNPSDYGYTF,many,-,TRBJ1-2,TRBV7-3
TGTGCCAGCCAGGACAGCTCTGGAAACACCATATATTTT,CASQDSSGNTIYF,many,-,TRBJ1-3,TRBV28
TGTGCCAGCAGTAGGCTGGGTGCAGATACGCAGTATTTT,CASSRLGADTQYF,few,-,TRBJ2-3,TRBV25-1
TGTGCCAGCAGTTTGGACAGCGACTCCTACGAGCAGTACTTC,CASSLDSDSYEQYF,many,-,TRBJ2-7,TRBV27
TGTGCCAGCAGGCAGGGGTCCGGGACTAGTCCATATTTT,CASRQGSGTSPYF,many,TRBD2,TRBJ2-3,TRBV3-1